The sequence of this T cell receptor (beta chain) was determined in a study of shared clonotypes between healthy human individuals. Study details: Three plates were used per donor for CD4 naive, three for CD4 memory, two for CD8 naive and one for CD8 memory. Study observations and caveats: The study's rarefaction showed incomplete sorted-subset sequencing despite large depth.

With regard to this clone: Its antigen is not known.

Germline CDR1 SGDLS, CDR2 YYNGEE. The trim removed 1 base at V and 3 bases at J, leaving 4 bases unmatched. The CDR3 length is 15 residues. Genomic DNA of every subset was divided equally among multiple immunoSEQ plates. On sorted subsets, replicate PCRs used about 180 ng DNA, or 25,000 to 35,000 T cell genomes. Profiling relied on immunoSEQ multiplex PCR, and the TCRdb table lists in-frame clones only, not all of them. The sample has about a million clones, around 75% seen once. This receptor was obtained from a man between 18 and 35 years old in good health. The sample was memory CD4+ T cells sorted from blood. Stated subset: CD45RA-negative fraction. The chain combines TRBV9 with TRBJ2-3; 8 nucleotides agree with TRBD2. This chain's CDR3 is CASSVREGLTDTQYF. CDR3 DNA: TGTGCCAGCAGCGTACGGGAGGGCCTGACAGATACGCAGTATTTT.